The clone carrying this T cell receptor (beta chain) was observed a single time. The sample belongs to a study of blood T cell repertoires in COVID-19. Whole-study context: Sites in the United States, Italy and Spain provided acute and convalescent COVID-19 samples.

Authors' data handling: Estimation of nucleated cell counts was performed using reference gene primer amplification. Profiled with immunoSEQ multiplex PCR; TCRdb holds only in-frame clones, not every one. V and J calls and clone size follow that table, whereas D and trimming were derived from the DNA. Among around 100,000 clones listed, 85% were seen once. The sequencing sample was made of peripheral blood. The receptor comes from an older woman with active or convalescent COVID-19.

This CDR3 is CASSYQAGGGYNEQFF. Here the CDR3 DNA reads TGTGCCAGCAGTTACCAAGCGGGAGGAGGATACAATGAGCAGTTCTTC. J is TRBJ2-1 and V is TRBV6-2 or TRBV6-3; TRBD2 matches at 9 bases. The CDR3 consists of 16 residues. The germline gives CDR1 MNHEY, CDR2 SVGEGT. J lost 4 bases, V lost 2 bases, and 6 bases had no gene match.